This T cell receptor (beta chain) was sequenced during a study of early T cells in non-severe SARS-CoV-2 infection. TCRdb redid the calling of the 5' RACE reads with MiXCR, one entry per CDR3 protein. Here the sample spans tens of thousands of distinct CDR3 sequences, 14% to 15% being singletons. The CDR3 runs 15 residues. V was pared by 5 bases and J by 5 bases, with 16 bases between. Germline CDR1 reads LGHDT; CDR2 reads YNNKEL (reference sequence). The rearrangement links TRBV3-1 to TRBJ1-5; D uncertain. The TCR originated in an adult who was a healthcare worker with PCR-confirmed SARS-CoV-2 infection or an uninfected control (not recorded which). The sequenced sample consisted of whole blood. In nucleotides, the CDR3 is TGTGCCAGCAGCGACGGTCTGGCCCAGCATCAGCCCCAGCATTTT. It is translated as CASSDGLAQHQPQHF.